These T cell receptor beta chains were read from a single sample in a study of regulatory T cells in long-lasting Graves disease. One entry per CDR3 protein, called by TCRdb with MiXCR from the multiplex PCR reads. The table lists about 470,000 distinct CDR3 sequences, about 20% of them singletons, with about 8.3% in the top ten. The sample consisted of peripheral blood mononuclear cells (PBMCs), taken when the disease was refractory, from a patient treated with antithyroid drugs. These receptors were taken from a female donor with Graves disease. Each CDR3 is given with its conserved first and last residue. The D gene is left open where the match is weak. Only some rows state a clone size, as once, few, many or a class for expanded clones.

>TRBJ1-1|12|NA|many|TRBV29-1
TGCAGCGTTGGTGGCGGGGGCAGGGAAGCTTTCTTT
CSVGGGGREAFF
>TRBJ2-5|16|TRBD2|NA|TRBV29-1
TGCAGCGTTGAATTTGCTAGCGGGAGGGCCTGGGAGACCCAGTACTTC
CSVEFASGRAWETQYF
>TRBJ1-4|17|NA|many|TRBV12-3/TRBV12-4
TGTGCCAGCAGTTTAATCGTCCCCGGGACAACTCAAGAAAAACTGTTTTTT
CASSLIVPGTTQEKLFF
>TRBJ2-7|15|TRBD1|many|TRBV11-2
TGTGCCAGCAGCAAATGGGGACAGGGGGCTTACGAGCAGTACTTC
CASSKWGQGAYEQYF
>TRBJ2-3|15|NA|NA|TRBV5-4
TGTGCCAGCAGCTTGTTAAGCGGGAGCACAGATACGCAGTATTTT
CASSLLSGSTDTQYF
>TRBJ1-2|14|NA|NA|TRBV19
TGTGCCAGTAGTAACCTACAGGGCCACTATGGCTACACCTTC
CASSNLQGHYGYTF
>TRBJ2-2|14|TRBD2|NA|TRBV28
TGTGCCATCAGACTAGCGGCCCCGAGTCTGGAGCTGTTTTTT
CAIRLAAPSLELFF
>TRBJ2-7|14|TRBD2|many|TRBV6-1
TGTGCCAGCGCTTTTAGCGGGGGGATCTACGAGCAGTACTTC
CASAFSGGIYEQYF
>TRBJ2-1|12|NA|NA|TRBV20-1
TGCAGTGCTAACCCAGCGGCCAATGAGCAGTTCTTC
CSANPAANEQFF
>TRBJ1-1|13|NA|many|TRBV6-2/TRBV6-3
TGTGCCAGCAGTTACTCGAGGGTCGCTGAAGCTTTCTTT
CASSYSRVAEAFF
>TRBJ1-1|11|NA|many|TRBV28
TGTGCCAGTACGAAACAGGGTCGAGCTTTCTTT
CASTKQGRAFF
>TRBJ1-1|13|NA|many|TRBV11-2
TGTGCCAGCAGCTCGACGATTCGATATGAAGCTTTCTTT
CASSSTIRYEAFF
>TRBJ2-7|15|TRBD2|many|TRBV5-6
TGTGCCAGCAGCGGGGCGCGGGAGAACTCCTACGAGCAGTACTTC
CASSGARENSYEQYF
>TRBJ2-5|14|NA|many|TRBV11-2
TGTGCCAGCAGCCCCACTCGAAATCAAGAGACCCAGTACTTC
CASSPTRNQETQYF
>TRBJ2-2|13|NA|NA|TRBV13
TGTGCCATGAGCTGGGAGAACACCGGGGAGCTGTTTTTT
CAMSWENTGELFF
>TRBJ2-6|16|NA|NA|TRBV27
TGTGCCAGCAGTTTATTGTCCGTCTCTGGGGCCAACGTCCTGACTTTC
CASSLLSVSGANVLTF
>TRBJ2-3|15|NA|NA|TRBV7-9
TGTGCCAGCAGCACCTGGGACTCCCGTGGAGATACGCAGTATTTT
CASSTWDSRGDTQYF
>TRBJ1-6|14|NA|few|TRBV7-2
TGTGCCAGCAGCTTAGGCAGGGAAGGTTCACCCCTCCACTTT
CASSLGREGSPLHF
>TRBJ1-5|18|TRBD1|few|TRBV3-1
TGTGCCAGCAGCCAAGATGGCAGGGGGGGGTATAGCAATCAGCCCCAGCATTTT
CASSQDGRGGYSNQPQHF
>TRBJ2-7|13|NA|many|TRBV3-1
TGTGCCAGCAGCCAAGATGGGCCGGCCGAGCAGTACTTC
CASSQDGPAEQYF
>TRBJ2-7|13|NA|NA|TRBV6-9
TGTGCCAGCAGTTACTCGAAGGGTAACGAGCAGTACTTC
CASSYSKGNEQYF
>TRBJ2-5|13|NA|NA|TRBV9
TGTGCCAGCAGCGTAGTGGGACAAGAGACCCAGTACTTC
CASSVVGQETQYF
>TRBJ1-1|16|NA|NA|TRBV18
TGTGCCAGCTCCCCAACACCGGGTGTCGGAGGCACTGAAGCTTTCTTT
CASSPTPGVGGTEAFF
>TRBJ2-2|14|NA|NA|TRBV9
TGTGCCAGCGGCGGGAAGTGGAGCACCGGGGAGCTGTTTTTT
CASGGKWSTGELFF
>TRBJ1-5|13|NA|NA|TRBV30
TGTGCCTGGAGTTGGCAGGAGGGCCAGCCCCAGCATTTT
CAWSWQEGQPQHF
>TRBJ1-2|14|NA|many|TRBV7-9
TGTGCCAGCACCCACCTGGGGCAGTCCAATGGCTACACCTTC
CASTHLGQSNGYTF
>TRBJ2-5|15|NA|many|TRBV28
TGTGCCAGCAGTTTCTTTGGGACGGCTGAAGAGACCCAGTACTTC
CASSFFGTAEETQYF
>TRBJ1-1|13|TRBD1|many|TRBV29-1
TGCAGCGCAGACAGGGCGCCGAACACTGAAGCTTTCTTT
CSADRAPNTEAFF
>TRBJ2-1|12|NA|NA|TRBV29-1
TGCAGCGTTGAAGAGGGGTACAATGAGCAGTTCTTC
CSVEEGYNEQFF
>TRBJ2-7|15|NA|few|TRBV20-1
TGCAGTGCCCCCGGCAAAGTGGACTACTCCTACGAGCAGTACTTC
CSAPGKVDYSYEQYF
>TRBJ1-1|16|TRBD1|many|TRBV6-1
TGTGCCAGCAGTACCCCGGGACAGGGGTTGTTCACTGAAGCTTTCTTT
CASSTPGQGLFTEAFF
>TRBJ1-2|12|TRBD1|many|TRBV28
TGTGCCAGCAGTCTACAGGGGGGGGGCTACACCTTC
CASSLQGGGYTF
>TRBJ2-7|14|NA|many|TRBV7-6
TGTGCCAGCAGCTTTGCTACAGGGCTCTACGAGCAGTACTTC
CASSFATGLYEQYF
>TRBJ1-2|15|NA|many|TRBV28
TGTGCCAGCAGTCCCGGACCAGGGGATACAGCTGGCTACACCTTC
CASSPGPGDTAGYTF
>TRBJ2-2|14|NA|NA|TRBV2
TGTGCCAGCATAGCAGACCCGAACACCGGGGAGCTGTTTTTT
CASIADPNTGELFF
>TRBJ2-3|13|NA|NA|TRBV12-3/TRBV12-4
TGTGCCAGCAGTGAAGGAGCGCCAGATACGCAGTATTTT
CASSEGAPDTQYF
>TRBJ2-7|14|TRBD2|NA|TRBV18
TGTGCCAGCTCCCCTTCGGGAGCGGGAGATGAGCAGTACTTC
CASSPSGAGDEQYF
>TRBJ1-2|14|NA|many|TRBV7-2
TGTGCCAGCAGCTTCCGAATAGCCCGCTATGGCTACACCTTC
CASSFRIARYGYTF
>TRBJ2-2|17|TRBD2|NA|TRBV2
TGTGCCAGCCCGAAACTGACTAGCGGGAGGTGGAACGGGGAGCTGTTTTTT
CASPKLTSGRWNGELFF
>TRBJ1-2|15|NA|many|TRBV28
TGTGCCAGCAGTTCGTCGCAGGGATACAGCTATGGCTACACCTTC
CASSSSQGYSYGYTF
>TRBJ2-3|19|NA|NA|TRBV27
TGTGCCAGCAGTTCACGACAGGAGCCATCCCCCTTACCCACAGATACGCAGTATTTT
CASSSRQEPSPLPTDTQYF
>TRBJ2-7|13|NA|once|TRBV7-9
TGTGCCAGCAGCTCCGGACAGCGAGCCGAGCAGTACTTC
CASSSGQRAEQYF
>TRBJ1-3|17|NA|few|TRBV6-1
TGTGCCAGCAGGGCTACTGGTGGACAGCCCCTGAAGAACACCATATATTTT
CASRATGGQPLKNTIYF
>TRBJ2-7|13|NA|many|TRBV6-2/TRBV6-3
TGTGCCAGCAGTTACAGGGACTCCTACGAGCAGTACTTC
CASSYRDSYEQYF
>TRBJ2-6|17|TRBD1|NA|TRBV29-1
TGCAGCGTTGTTGGGGGACAGCAACCTCTGGGGGCCAACGTCCTGACTTTC
CSVVGGQQPLGANVLTF
>TRBJ2-1|13|NA|NA|TRBV6-1
TGTGCCAGCACTTGGAACCCAATGAATGAGCAGTTCTTC
CASTWNPMNEQFF
>TRBJ2-7|16|TRBD2|NA|TRBV28
TGTGCCGGCAGCCCTCGTGGAGCGGGAACAACCTACGAGCAGTACTTC
CAGSPRGAGTTYEQYF
>TRBJ2-7|14|NA|NA|TRBV20-1
TGCAGTGTTCCTCTCTGGGGAGGAATTAACGAGCAGTACTTC
CSVPLWGGINEQYF
>TRBJ1-2|13|NA|NA|TRBV6-2/TRBV6-3
TGTGCCAGCAGTTACTCACTGAACTATAGCTACACCTTC
CASSYSLNYSYTF
>TRBJ2-7|16|NA|few|TRBV4-2
TGTGCCAGCAGCCAAGAAGGGGGACGGAGCTCCTACGAGCAGTACTTC
CASSQEGGRSSYEQYF
>TRBJ2-7|19|NA|NA|TRBV20-1
TGCAGTGCTAGAGATCGGGGTAGCGGAGCCCTTGGCCCCCTCTACGAGCAGTACTTT
CSARDRGSGALGPLYEQYF